This entry lists 15 T cell receptor beta chains sequenced from one sample in a study of PD-L1 blockade in urothelial cancer. Sequenced by immunoSEQ multiplex PCR; TCRdb stores in-frame clones only, minus some. Here the sample spans over 35,000 clones, around 81% being singletons. Sample time point: pretreatment peripheral blood. Sequenced here: PBMCs, sampled around atezolizumab (anti-PD-L1) treatment. The receptors shown here come from an elderly man with urothelial cancer.

In its sample, this clone was seen once. The junction differs from germline at one of its ends, possibly a read error. The J gene is TRBJ2-7, the V gene TRBV6-1; 8 nucleotides line up with TRBD2. Germline-derived CDR1 and CDR2 are MNHNS and SASEGT. This CDR3 spans 14 amino acids. The CDR3 sequence: CAGSSAGVGYEQYF. In DNA form, the CDR3 reads TGTGCCGGCAGTTCAGCGGGAGTCGGTTACGAGCAGTACTTC.

This clone came up a few times. The CDR3 here is CASRKGQGAMNTEAFF. In nucleotides, the CDR3 is TGTGCCAGCAGAAAAGGACAGGGGGCCATGAACACTGAAGCTTTCTTT. The chain recombines TRBV27 with TRBJ1-1, with 11 bases matching TRBD1. This CDR3 contains 16 residues. CDR1 and CDR2 (germline): MNHEY, SMNVEV (reference sequence). Trimming removed 6 bases from V and 0 bases from J; junction bases left unmatched: 6.

V and J are TRBV9 and TRBJ2-1, with TRBD1 matching over 10 bases. The V gene end was trimmed by 1 base and the J gene end by 5 bases; junction bases not matched to a gene: 6. This CDR3 comprises 16 residues. The germline V gene has CDR1 SGDLS and CDR2 YYNGEE. DNA for the CDR3: TGTGCCAGCAGCGTAACTGGGACAGGGGCTAACAATGAGCAGTTCTTC. This gives the protein CASSVTGTGANNEQFF.

The chain couples TRBV29-1 to TRBJ1-1; no clear D. Trimming shortened V by 5 bases and J by 3 bases, and 4 bases separated the two germline ends. The CDR3 runs to 10 residues. Germline CDR1 and CDR2: SQVTM and ANQGSEA. DNA for the CDR3: TGCAGCGTTCTGTACACTGAAGCTTTCTTT. Translated, it gives CSVLYTEAFF. The entire variable domain, with the rest obtained from reference TRBV29-1 and TRBJ1-1, is as follows: SAVISQKPSRDICQRGTSLTIQCQVDSQVTMMFWYRQQPGQSLTLIATANQGSEATYESGFVIDKFPISRPNLTFSTLTVSNMSPEDSSIYLCSVLYTEAFFGQGTRLTVV.

The genes are TRBV7-8 and TRBJ1-1; tentative D call: TRBD1 (6 bases). The germline V gene has CDR1 SGHVS and CDR2 FQNEAQ. The CDR3 runs 14 residues. The V end lost 5 bases, the J end lost 4 bases, and 14 bases lay between the germline ends. CDR3 in DNA: TGTGCCAGCAGCGAACCACAGGGAAGCACTGAAGCTTTCTTT. Protein sequence: CASSEPQGSTEAFF.

This chain uses TRBV2 with TRBJ2-1, with D uncertain. Looked up from germline, CDR1 is SNHLY and CDR2 is FYNNEI. The V gene lost 6 bases and the J gene lost 2 bases, with 8 bases spanning the gap. This CDR3 is built from 13 residues. The CDR3 here is CASRLRAYNEQFF. CDR3 coding DNA: TGTGCCAGCAGACTCCGAGCCTACAATGAGCAGTTCTTC.

The genes are TRBV6-1 and TRBJ2-1, with 11 bases matching TRBD2. Germline CDR1 is MNHNS and CDR2 is SASEGT. The V segment lost 5 bases and the J segment 9 bases; nucleotides outside the gene matches: 9. There are 15 residues in the CDR3. The CDR3 spells CASSPRLAGSGEQFF. The CDR3, as DNA: TGTGCCAGCAGTCCCCGACTAGCGGGATCGGGTGAGCAGTTCTTC.

The rearrangement links TRBV5-1 to TRBJ2-3; 13 nucleotides line up with TRBD2. With V trimmed by 3 bases and J by 2 bases, 3 bases remained unmatched. This CDR3 contains 16 residues. Per germline, CDR1 SGHRS and CDR2 YFSETQ. The CDR3 DNA sequence: TGCGCCAGCAGCTCCGGGACTAGCGGGATCACAGATACGCAGTATTTT. It specifies CASSSGTSGITDTQYF.

The V and J genes are TRBV28 and TRBJ1-3, with D tentatively TRBD1 (5 bases). The germline V and J ends were trimmed by 8 bases and 0 bases, with 11 bases remaining between them. The CDR3 is 14 amino acids. From germline, CDR1 is MDHEN and CDR2 SYDVKM. CDR3 amino acids: CASYKGPSGNTIYF. CDR3 sequence (DNA): TGTGCCAGCTACAAGGGGCCCTCTGGAAACACCATATATTTT.

The chain couples TRBV6-6 to TRBJ1-5, with D tentatively TRBD1 (5 bases). V gave up 5 bases and J gave up 3 bases, with 8 bases separating them. The CDR3 sequence is 13 residues long. Per the germline V gene, CDR1 is MNHNY and CDR2 is SVGAGI (reference sequence). The CDR3 DNA is TGTGCCAGCAGTAGGACATACAATCAGCCCCAGCATTTT. Protein: CASSRTYNQPQHF.

The CDR3: CASSLGGLVAGANVLTF. CDR3 in DNA: TGTGCCAGCAGCTTGGGGGGGCTGGTAGCTGGGGCCAACGTCCTGACTTTC. The V gene is TRBV7-6, the J gene TRBJ2-6; perhaps TRBD2 as D (7 bases). The V end was cut by 3 bases, the J end by 2 bases, with 14 bases between. This CDR3 contains 17 residues. Per germline, CDR1 SGHVS and CDR2 FNYEAQ.

CDR3 in amino acids: CASSLIFGELFF. The DNA for the CDR3 is TGTGCCAGCAGCTTAATCTTTGGGGAGCTGTTTTTT. The chain links TRBV11-2 to TRBJ2-2, with D uncertain. CDR3 length equals 12 residues. Germline CDR1 and CDR2: SGHAT and FQNNGV. Trimming removed 2 bases at V and 8 bases at J, with 6 bases between.

The chain is built from TRBV19 and TRBJ2-3, with D perhaps TRBD2 (7 bases). Looked up from germline, CDR1 is LNHDA and CDR2 is SQIVND (reference sequence). The V end was cut by 3 bases, the J end by 1 base, with 11 bases between. There are 15 residues in the CDR3. This chain's CDR3 is CASSIGGGGTDTQYF. The CDR3 DNA reads TGTGCCAGTAGTATTGGGGGGGGCGGCACAGATACGCAGTATTTT. Together with reference TRBV19 and TRBJ2-3, the CDR3 gives the full variable domain: DGGITQSPKYLFRKEGQNVTLSCEQNLNHDAMYWYRQDPGQGLRLIYYSQIVNDFQKGDIAEGYSVSREKKESFPLTVTSAQKNPTAFYLCASSIGGGGTDTQYFGPGTRLTVL.

The chain is built from TRBV27 and TRBJ2-1; weak D call: TRBD1 (5 bases). Per germline, CDR1 MNHEY and CDR2 SMNVEV (reference sequence). This CDR3 region has 17 residues. Trimming left V 2 bases short and J 8 bases short, with 22 bases between. CDR3 coding DNA: TGTGCCAGCAGTTTAAGGGTTCCGCGGCAGGGAAATTATGAGCAGTTCTTC. As protein: CASSLRVPRQGNYEQFF.

The chain employs TRBV19 and TRBJ1-4, with TRBD1 as a possible D gene (6 bases). The CDR3 runs 16 residues. Trimming cost V 7 bases and J 4 bases, with 19 bases left between them. Germline CDR1 reads LNHDA; CDR2 reads SQIVND (reference sequence). In DNA form, the CDR3 reads TGTGCCAGTACCTCCCATACCGGGACAAATAATGAAAAACTGTTTTTT. It translates to CASTSHTGTNNEKLFF.